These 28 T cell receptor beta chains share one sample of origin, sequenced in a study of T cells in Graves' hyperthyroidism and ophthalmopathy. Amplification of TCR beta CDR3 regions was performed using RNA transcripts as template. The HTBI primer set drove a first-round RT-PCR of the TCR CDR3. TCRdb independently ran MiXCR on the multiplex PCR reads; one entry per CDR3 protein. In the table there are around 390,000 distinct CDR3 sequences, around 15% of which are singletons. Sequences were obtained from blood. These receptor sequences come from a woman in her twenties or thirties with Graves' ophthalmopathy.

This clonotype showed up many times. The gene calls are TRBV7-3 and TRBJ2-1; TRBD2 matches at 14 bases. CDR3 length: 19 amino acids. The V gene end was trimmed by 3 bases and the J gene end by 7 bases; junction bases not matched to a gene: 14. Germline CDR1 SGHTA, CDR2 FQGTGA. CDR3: CASSFSGGTSGGKLNEQFF. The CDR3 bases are TGTGCCAGCAGCTTTTCTGGTGGGACTAGCGGGGGAAAGTTAAATGAGCAGTTCTTC.

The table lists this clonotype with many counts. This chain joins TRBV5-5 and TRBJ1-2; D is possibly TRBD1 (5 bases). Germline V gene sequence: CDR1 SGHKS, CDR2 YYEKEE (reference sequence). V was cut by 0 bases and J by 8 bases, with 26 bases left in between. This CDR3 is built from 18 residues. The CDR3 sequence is CASSLDSLLAGSMRGYTF. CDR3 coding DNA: TGTGCCAGCAGCTTGGATTCGCTTCTCGCAGGGTCGATGCGGGGCTACACCTTC.

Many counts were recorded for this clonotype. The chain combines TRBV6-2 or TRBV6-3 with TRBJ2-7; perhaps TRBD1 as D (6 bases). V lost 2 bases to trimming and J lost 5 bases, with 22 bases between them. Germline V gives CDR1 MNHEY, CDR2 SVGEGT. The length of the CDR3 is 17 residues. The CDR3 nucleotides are TGTGCCAGCAGTTACGGTCGGGACACCCCGAGGGTCCACGAGCAGTACTTC. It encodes CASSYGRDTPRVHEQYF.

The CDR3: CASSDVGSLSGANVLTF. The CDR3 DNA follows: TGTGCCAGCAGTGACGTGGGGTCCCTGAGTGGGGCCAACGTCCTGACTTTC. This chain connects TRBV6-4 to TRBJ2-6; no clear D. The CDR3 consists of 17 residues. Per germline, CDR1 MRHNA and CDR2 SNTAGT. Trimming took 2 bases from V and 3 from J, leaving 14 bases between them.

The CDR3 reads CASSLARYIFYEQYF. The CDR3 region has the DNA TGTGCCAGCAGCTTAGCCAGATACATATTCTACGAGCAGTACTTC. The chain couples TRBV11-2 to TRBJ2-7; D unresolved. This CDR3 region has 15 residues. Trimming shortened V by 1 base and J by 3 bases, and 13 bases separated the two germline ends. Germline V gene sequence: CDR1 SGHAT, CDR2 FQNNGV.

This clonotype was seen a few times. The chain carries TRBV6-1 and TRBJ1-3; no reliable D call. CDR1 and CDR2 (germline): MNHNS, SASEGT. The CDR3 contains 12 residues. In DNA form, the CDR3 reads TGTTGTACAGCAGTCTCTGGAAACACCATATATTTT. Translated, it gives CCTAVSGNTIYF.

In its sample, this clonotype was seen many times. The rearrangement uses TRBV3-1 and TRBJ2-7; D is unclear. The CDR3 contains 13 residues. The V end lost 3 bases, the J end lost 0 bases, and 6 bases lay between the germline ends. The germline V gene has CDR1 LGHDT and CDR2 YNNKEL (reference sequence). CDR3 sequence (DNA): TGTGCCAGCAGCCAGCCACTCTCCTACGAGCAGTACTTC. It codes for CASSQPLSYEQYF.

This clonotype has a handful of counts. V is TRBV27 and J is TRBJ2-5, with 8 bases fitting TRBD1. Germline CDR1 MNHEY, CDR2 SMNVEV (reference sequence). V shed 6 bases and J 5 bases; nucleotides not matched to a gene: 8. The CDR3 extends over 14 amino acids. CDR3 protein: CASSRQGSRETQYF. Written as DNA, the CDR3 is TGTGCCAGCAGCAGACAGGGGTCGAGGGAGACCCAGTACTTC.

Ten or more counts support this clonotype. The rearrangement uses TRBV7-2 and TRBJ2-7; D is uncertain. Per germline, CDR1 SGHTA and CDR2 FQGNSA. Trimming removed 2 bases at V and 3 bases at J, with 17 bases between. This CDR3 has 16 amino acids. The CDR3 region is CASSLFETVVYYEQYF. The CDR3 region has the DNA TGTGCCAGCAGCTTATTCGAGACTGTTGTCTACTACGAGCAGTACTTC.

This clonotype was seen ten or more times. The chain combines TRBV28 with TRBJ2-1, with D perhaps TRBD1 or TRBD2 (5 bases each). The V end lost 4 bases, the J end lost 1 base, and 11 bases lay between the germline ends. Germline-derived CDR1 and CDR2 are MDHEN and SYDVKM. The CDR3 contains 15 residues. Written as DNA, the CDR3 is TGTGCCAGCAGTTCGGGGCCACGGTCCTACAATGAGCAGTTCTTC. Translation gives CASSSGPRSYNEQFF.

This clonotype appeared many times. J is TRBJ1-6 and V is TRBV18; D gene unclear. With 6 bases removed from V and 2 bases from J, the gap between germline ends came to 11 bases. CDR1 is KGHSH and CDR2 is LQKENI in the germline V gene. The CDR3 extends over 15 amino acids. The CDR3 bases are TGTGCCAGCTCCTCGGAGGCCCCCTATAATTCACCCCTCCACTTT. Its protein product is CASSSEAPYNSPLHF.

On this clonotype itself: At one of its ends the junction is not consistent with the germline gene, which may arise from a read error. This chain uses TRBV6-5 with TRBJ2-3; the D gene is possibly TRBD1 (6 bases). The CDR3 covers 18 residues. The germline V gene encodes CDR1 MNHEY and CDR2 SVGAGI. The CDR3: CAGSYSPHRARSTDTQYF. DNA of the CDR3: TGTGCCGGCAGTTACTCCCCTCACAGGGCCAGAAGCACAGATACGCAGTATTTT.

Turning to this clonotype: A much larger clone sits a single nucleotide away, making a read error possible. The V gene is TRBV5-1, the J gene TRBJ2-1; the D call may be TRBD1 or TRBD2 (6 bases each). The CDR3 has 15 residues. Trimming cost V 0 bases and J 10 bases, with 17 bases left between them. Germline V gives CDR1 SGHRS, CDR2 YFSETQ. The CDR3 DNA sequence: TGCGCCAGCAGCTTGGAGGCGGGACTGAGGGGGGAGCAGTTCTTC. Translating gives CASSLEAGLRGEQFF.

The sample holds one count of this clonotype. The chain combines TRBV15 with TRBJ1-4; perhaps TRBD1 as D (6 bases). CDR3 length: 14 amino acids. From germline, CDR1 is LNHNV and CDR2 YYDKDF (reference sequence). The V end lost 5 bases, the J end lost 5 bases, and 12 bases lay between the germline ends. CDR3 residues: CATSYRTENEKLFF. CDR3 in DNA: TGTGCCACCAGCTACCGGACAGAAAATGAAAAACTGTTTTTT.

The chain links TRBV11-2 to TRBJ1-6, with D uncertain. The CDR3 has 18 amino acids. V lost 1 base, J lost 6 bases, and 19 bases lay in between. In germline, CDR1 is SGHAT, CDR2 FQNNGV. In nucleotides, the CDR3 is TGTGCCAGCAGCTTAGTTGTCATGCAAGGGAGCAGTAATTCACCCCTCCACTTT. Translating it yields CASSLVVMQGSSNSPLHF.

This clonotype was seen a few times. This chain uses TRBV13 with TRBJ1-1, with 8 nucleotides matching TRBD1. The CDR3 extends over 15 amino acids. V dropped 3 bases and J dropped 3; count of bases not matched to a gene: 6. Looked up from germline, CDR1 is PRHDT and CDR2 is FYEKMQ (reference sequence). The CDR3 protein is CASSFEQGEHTEAFF. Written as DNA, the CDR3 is TGTGCCAGCAGCTTCGAACAGGGGGAGCACACTGAAGCTTTCTTT.

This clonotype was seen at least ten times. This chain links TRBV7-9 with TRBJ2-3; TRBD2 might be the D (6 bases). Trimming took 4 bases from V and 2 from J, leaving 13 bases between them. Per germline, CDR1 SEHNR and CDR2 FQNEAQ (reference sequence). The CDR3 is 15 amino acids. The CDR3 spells CASSSGLANTDTQYF. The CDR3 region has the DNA TGTGCCAGCAGCTCGGGGCTAGCGAACACAGATACGCAGTATTTT.

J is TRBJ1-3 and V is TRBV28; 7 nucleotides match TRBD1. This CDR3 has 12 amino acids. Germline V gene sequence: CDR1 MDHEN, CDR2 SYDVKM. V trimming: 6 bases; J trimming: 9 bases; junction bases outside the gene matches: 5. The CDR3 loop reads CASRAGGATIYF. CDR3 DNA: TGTGCCAGCAGGGCAGGGGGTGCCACCATATATTTT. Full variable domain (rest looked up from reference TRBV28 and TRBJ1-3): DVKVTQSSRYLVKRTGEKVFLECVQDMDHENMFWYRQDPGLGLRLIYFSYDVKMKEKGDIPEGYSVSREKKERFSLILESASTNQTSMYLCASRAGGATIYFGEGSWLTVV.

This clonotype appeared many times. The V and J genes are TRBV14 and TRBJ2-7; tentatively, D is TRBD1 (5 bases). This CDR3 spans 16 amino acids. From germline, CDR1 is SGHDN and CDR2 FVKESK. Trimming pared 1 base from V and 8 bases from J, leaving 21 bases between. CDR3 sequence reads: CASSQVEPGWGGQQYF. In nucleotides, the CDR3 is TGTGCCAGCAGCCAAGTCGAGCCAGGGTGGGGTGGCCAGCAGTACTTC.

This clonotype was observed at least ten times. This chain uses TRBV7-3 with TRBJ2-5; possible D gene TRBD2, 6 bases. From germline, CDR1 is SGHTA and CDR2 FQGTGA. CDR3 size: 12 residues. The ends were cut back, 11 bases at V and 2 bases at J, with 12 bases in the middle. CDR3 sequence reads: CARRDSQETQYF. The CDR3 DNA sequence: TGTGCCCGGCGGGACTCTCAAGAGACCCAGTACTTC.

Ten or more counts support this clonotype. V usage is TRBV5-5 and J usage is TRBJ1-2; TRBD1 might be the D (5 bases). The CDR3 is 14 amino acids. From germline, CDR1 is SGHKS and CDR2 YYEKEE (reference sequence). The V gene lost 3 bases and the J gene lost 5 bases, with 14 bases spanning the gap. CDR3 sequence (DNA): TGTGCCAGCAGCTCTCAGACAGCCTATTATGGCTACACCTTC. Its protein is CASSSQTAYYGYTF.

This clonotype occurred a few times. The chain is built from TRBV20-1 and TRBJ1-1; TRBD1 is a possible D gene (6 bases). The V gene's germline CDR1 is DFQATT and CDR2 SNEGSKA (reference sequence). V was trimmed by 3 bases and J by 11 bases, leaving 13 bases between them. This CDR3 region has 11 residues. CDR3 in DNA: TGCAGTGCTAGGGACAGTCTCCGGGCTTTCTTT. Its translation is CSARDSLRAFF.

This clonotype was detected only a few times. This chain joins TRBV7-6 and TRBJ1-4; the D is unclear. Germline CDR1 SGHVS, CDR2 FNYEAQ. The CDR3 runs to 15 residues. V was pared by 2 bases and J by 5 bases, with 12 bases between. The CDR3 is CASSLSPDLNEKLFF. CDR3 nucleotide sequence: TGTGCCAGCAGCTTATCCCCCGACCTCAATGAAAAACTGTTTTTT.

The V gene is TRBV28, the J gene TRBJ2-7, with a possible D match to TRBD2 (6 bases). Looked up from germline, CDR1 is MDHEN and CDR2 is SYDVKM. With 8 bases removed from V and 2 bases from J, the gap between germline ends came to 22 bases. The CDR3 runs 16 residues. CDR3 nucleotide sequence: TGTGCCAGCCGAGTCGGGAGACAGACTGTAACCTACGAGCAGTACTTC. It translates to CASRVGRQTVTYEQYF. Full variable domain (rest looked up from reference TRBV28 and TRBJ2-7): DVKVTQSSRYLVKRTGEKVFLECVQDMDHENMFWYRQDPGLGLRLIYFSYDVKMKEKGDIPEGYSVSREKKERFSLILESASTNQTSMYLCASRVGRQTVTYEQYFGPGTRLTVT.

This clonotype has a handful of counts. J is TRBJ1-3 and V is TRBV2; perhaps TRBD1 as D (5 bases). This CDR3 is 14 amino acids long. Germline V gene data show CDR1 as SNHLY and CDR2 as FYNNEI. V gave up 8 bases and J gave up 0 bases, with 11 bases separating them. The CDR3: CASQGGISGNTIYF. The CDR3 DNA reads TGTGCCAGCCAGGGCGGAATCTCTGGAAACACCATATATTTT.

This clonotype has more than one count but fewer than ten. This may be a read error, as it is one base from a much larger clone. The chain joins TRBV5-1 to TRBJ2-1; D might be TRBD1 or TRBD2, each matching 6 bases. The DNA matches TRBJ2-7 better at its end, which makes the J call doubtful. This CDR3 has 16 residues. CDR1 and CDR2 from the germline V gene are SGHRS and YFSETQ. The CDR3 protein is CASSLKGGLSYNEQYF. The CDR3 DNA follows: TGCGCCAGCAGCTTGAAGGGGGGCCTCTCCTACAATGAGCAGTACTTC.

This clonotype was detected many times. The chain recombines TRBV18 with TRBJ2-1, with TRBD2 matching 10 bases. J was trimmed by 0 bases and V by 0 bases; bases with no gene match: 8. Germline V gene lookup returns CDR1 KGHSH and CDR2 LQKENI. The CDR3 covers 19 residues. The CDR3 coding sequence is TGTGCCAGCTCACCACCTGGGCTAGCGGGGGCCTACTCCTACAATGAGCAGTTCTTC. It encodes CASSPPGLAGAYSYNEQFF.

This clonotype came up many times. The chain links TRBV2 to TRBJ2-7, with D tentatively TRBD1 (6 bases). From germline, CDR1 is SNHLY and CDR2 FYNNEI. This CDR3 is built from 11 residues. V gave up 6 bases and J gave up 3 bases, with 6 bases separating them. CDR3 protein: CASRGHYEQYF. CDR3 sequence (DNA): TGTGCCAGCAGGGGACACTACGAGCAGTACTTC. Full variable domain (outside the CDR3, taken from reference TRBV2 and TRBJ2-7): EPEVTQTPSHQVTQMGQEVILRCVPISNHLYFYWYRQILGQKVEFLVSFYNNEISEKSEIFDDQFSVERPDGSNFTLKIRSTKLEDSAMYFCASRGHYEQYFGPGTRLTVT.